This TCR beta chain was sequenced in a study of T cell responses to AZD1222 COVID-19 vaccine. General study findings and limits: Across spike, vaccine-associated CD4 TCRs were found, dominant at 160-218 and 743-854. In a largely white British group with more females than males, clonal diversity was possibly underestimated. Baseline antibody screening turned up just a handful of seropositive AZD1222 recipients.

The V gene lost 0 bases and the J gene lost 2 bases, with 0 bases spanning the gap. CDR1 SGHDT and CDR2 YYEEEE come from the germline V gene. This CDR3 is 11 amino acids long. TCRdb's copy holds only in-frame clones and misses some; the assay was immunoSEQ multiplex PCR. The repertoire holds about 130,000 clones, with approximately 93% as singletons. This clone was counted a single time. What it binds is unknown. This chain joins TRBV5-6 and TRBJ2-7; the D is unclear. The specimen was peripheral blood, collected on day 0 of AZD1222 vaccination. The TCR sequence derives from an adult in good health. The CDR3: CASSLAYEQYF. The CDR3 coding sequence is TGTGCCAGCAGCTTGGCCTACGAGCAGTACTTC. The full variable domain, completed using reference TRBV5-6 and TRBJ2-7, is DAGVTQSPTHLIKTRGQQVTLRCSPKSGHDTVSWYQQALGQGPQFIFQYYEEEERQRGNFPDRFSGHQFPNYSSELNVNALLLGDSALYLCASSLAYEQYFGPGTRLTVT.